A selection of T cell receptor beta chains follows, all from one sample in a study of cytomegalovirus exposure and HLA in healthy donors. Assay used: immunoSEQ multiplex PCR; TCRdb lists only in-frame clones, some missing. The sample yields about 100,000 clones, 65% to 80% seen once. Sequencing used PBMCs. These receptors were taken from a woman aged 40 to 50 in good health and CMV-seronegative. The CDR3 runs from the conserved cysteine through the conserved F or W. Fields, in order: D gene, clone size, J gene, V gene, CDR3 DNA, CDR3 protein. The D gene is left open where the match is weak. Expanded clones get a size class; other rows say once, few or many, or leave the size out.

>TRBD1|.|TRBJ1-6|TRBV30
TGTGCCTGGAGGGTGGGACAGATTTCACCCCTCCACTTT
CAWRVGQISPLHF
>TRBD1|.|TRBJ2-1|TRBV27
TGTGCCAGCAGTTTGACAGGGGACTCCTACAATGAGCAGTTCTTC
CASSLTGDSYNEQFF
>.|.|TRBJ2-5|TRBV11-2
TGTGCCAGCAGCTCCCAGGGTGCCGCAGGTGGGACCCAGTACTTC
CASSSQGAAGGTQYF
>TRBD1|.|TRBJ2-6|TRBV7-9
TGTTCCAGCAGCAGAAGGACAGGTAACTCTGGGGCCAACGTCCTGACTTTC
CSSSRRTGNSGANVLTF
>TRBD2|.|TRBJ2-1|TRBV27
TGTGCCAGCAGTCCCCTAGCGGGGGCCTACAATGAGCAGTTCTTC
CASSPLAGAYNEQFF
>TRBD2|.|TRBJ2-1|TRBV27
TGTGCCAGCAGTTTAAACCCCCCGAGTGAGCGGGGGCTTTACAATGAGCAGTTCTTC
CASSLNPPSERGLYNEQFF
>.|.|TRBJ2-3|TRBV5-8
TGTGCCAGCAGCTTGGCGGTCGACACAGGCACAGATACGCAGTATTTT
CASSLAVDTGTDTQYF
>TRBD1|.|TRBJ2-7|TRBV30
TGTGCCTGGGAAGGGACAGGGGCCGAGCAGTACTTC
CAWEGTGAEQYF
>.|.|TRBJ1-6|TRBV7-2
TGTGCCAGCAGCTTAGCCCCCGGGGTCGGGAATTCACCCCTCCACTTT
CASSLAPGVGNSPLHF
>.|.|TRBJ2-1|TRBV6-6
TGTGCCAGCAGTAACCAGGAGGGCAATGAGCAGTTCTTC
CASSNQEGNEQFF
>TRBD1|.|TRBJ1-2|TRBV9
TGTGCCAGCAGCCCCCGGGACAGACCTTATGGCTACACCTTC
CASSPRDRPYGYTF
>TRBD1|.|TRBJ1-2|TRBV28
TGTGCCAGCAGTGGACAGGGGGCGCTGGGCTATGGCTACACCTTC
CASSGQGALGYGYTF
>TRBD1|.|TRBJ1-1|TRBV18
TGTGCCAGCTCACTCCGGGACAGGCATGAAGCTTTCTTT
CASSLRDRHEAFF
>TRBD2|.|TRBJ2-1|TRBV9
TGTGCCAGCAGCCTTCGAAGTAGCGGGGGGGCCAATGAGCAGTTCTTC
CASSLRSSGGANEQFF
>TRBD2|few|TRBJ2-7|TRBV4-3
TGCGCCAGCAGCATAGGGACTAGCGGCTCCTACGAGCAGTACTTC
CASSIGTSGSYEQYF
>.|.|TRBJ1-3|TRBV7-3
TGTGCCAGCAGCTTAAGAAAAGGCAGGGTGACTGGAAACACCATATATTTT
CASSLRKGRVTGNTIYF
>.|.|TRBJ1-3|TRBV5-1
TGCGCCAGCAGCTTGGAACGGGGGATAGACACCATATATTTT
CASSLERGIDTIYF
>TRBD1|.|TRBJ1-5|TRBV4-1
TGCGCCAGCAGCCAAGATCTTCCAGGGGGGATCACTCAGCCCCAGCATTTT
CASSQDLPGGITQPQHF
>.|few|TRBJ2-5|TRBV7-9
TGTTCCAGCAGCCATACAGGGTTCGGAGAGACCCAGTACTTC
CSSSHTGFGETQYF
>TRBD1|.|TRBJ1-5|TRBV29-1
TGCAGCGTTGGACAGGGGGCCGGGCAGCCCCAGCATTTT
CSVGQGAGQPQHF
>TRBD2|.|TRBJ2-2|TRBV4-1
TGCGCCAGCAGCCAAGAGGGGGCGGGAGGGCACACCGGGGAGCTGTTTTTT
CASSQEGAGGHTGELFF
>.|.|TRBJ1-6|TRBV12-5
TGTGCTAGTGGTTTGTTATTAGGGAGGTCGGGGAATTCACCCCTCCACTTT
CASGLLLGRSGNSPLHF
>.|.|TRBJ2-4|TRBV28
TGTGCCAGCAGACCCTCCAGGGGAGGGGTTCTAGCCAAAAACATTCAGTACTTC
CASRPSRGGVLAKNIQYF
>.|.|TRBJ1-1|TRBV7-3
TGTGCCAGCAGCTTAGAGGGTCCCACTGAAGCTTTCTTT
CASSLEGPTEAFF
>TRBD2|once|TRBJ2-7|TRBV10-3
TGTGCCATCAAGGGACTAGCGGGAGAGGGGTTAGACGAGCAGTACTTC
CAIKGLAGEGLDEQYF
>TRBD1|.|TRBJ1-2|TRBV6-6
TGTGCCAGCAGATCCACAGGGGGCTATGGCTACACCTTC
CASRSTGGYGYTF
>TRBD2|.|TRBJ2-1|TRBV11-2
TGTGCCAGCAGCCCTTTAGCGGGGGGAATAAACAATGAGCAGTTCTTC
CASSPLAGGINNEQFF
>TRBD2|.|TRBJ2-7|TRBV6-1
TGTGCCAGCAGATCGCGGGAGTACAACGAGCAGTACTTC
CASRSREYNEQYF
>TRBD1|.|TRBJ2-7|TRBV10-2
TGCGCCAGCAGTTCGGGACAGGGGTGGTCCTACGAGCAGTACTTC
CASSSGQGWSYEQYF
>.|.|TRBJ2-7|TRBV10-3
TGTGCCATCAGTCAGGTCTCCTACGAGCAGTACTTC
CAISQVSYEQYF
>.|.|TRBJ2-1|TRBV4-1
TGCGCCAGCAGCGGGGGGGAGCAGTTCTTC
CASSGGEQFF
>.|.|TRBJ2-1|TRBV28
TGTGCCAGCAGTTTACAGGTACCGGTGGGCAATGAGCAGTTCTTC
CASSLQVPVGNEQFF
>TRBD1|.|TRBJ1-3|TRBV9
TGTGCCGGCAGCGCCATGACAGGGACTGGAAACACCATATATTTT
CAGSAMTGTGNTIYF
>.|.|TRBJ1-1|TRBV19
TGTGCCAGTAGTATAGGGTTGACTGGTGAAGGGAACACTGAAGCTTTCTTT
CASSIGLTGEGNTEAFF
>TRBD1|.|TRBJ2-3|TRBV28
TGTGCCAGCAGTCCGCGCGGGACAGGGATAGATACGCAGTATTTT
CASSPRGTGIDTQYF
>.|.|TRBJ1-2|TRBV6-5
TGTGCCAGCAGTTCCACCCCGACAGAGATCTATGGCTACACCTTC
CASSSTPTEIYGYTF